A selection of T cell receptor beta chains follows, all from one sample in a study of T cell responses to AZD1222 COVID-19 vaccine. Sequenced by immunoSEQ multiplex PCR; TCRdb stores in-frame clones only, minus some. The data contain about 94,000 clones, around 85% of them singletons. The sequences come from peripheral blood, collected 28 days after the second AZD1222 dose. Receptors originate from an adult who received the AZD1222 COVID-19 vaccine. The CDR3 runs from the conserved cysteine through the conserved F or W. Each record gives: V gene, J gene, D gene, clone size, CDR3 length, CDR3 DNA, CDR3 protein. D genes are given only for firm matches. For some rows the clone size is stated as once, few or many, or as a class when expanded; others skip it.

V gene: TRBV5-1
J gene: TRBJ2-6
D gene: NA
clone size: once
CDR3 length: 14
CDR3 DNA: TGCGCCAGCAGCTCTTCCCTCCGGGCCAACGTCCTGACTTTC
CDR3 protein: CASSSSLRANVLTF

V gene: TRBV9
J gene: TRBJ2-3
D gene: TRBD1
clone size: NA
CDR3 length: 20
CDR3 DNA: TGTGCCAGCAGCTCCCGATTCAGACAGGGCGATTACGGTAGCACAGATACGCAGTATTTT
CDR3 protein: CASSSRFRQGDYGSTDTQYF

V gene: TRBV19
J gene: TRBJ2-1
D gene: NA
clone size: NA
CDR3 length: 13
CDR3 DNA: TGTGCCAGTAGCCCTGACAGTTACAATGAGCAGTTCTTC
CDR3 protein: CASSPDSYNEQFF

V gene: TRBV5-1
J gene: TRBJ2-7
D gene: TRBD1
clone size: NA
CDR3 length: 14
CDR3 DNA: TGCGCCAGCAGCCAGACAGGGCGCCCCTACGAGCAGTACTTC
CDR3 protein: CASSQTGRPYEQYF

V gene: TRBV7-8
J gene: TRBJ2-3
D gene: TRBD2
clone size: NA
CDR3 length: 16
CDR3 DNA: TGTGCCAGCAGCGCCCGGACTAGCGGGGGGGCAAATACGCAGTATTTT
CDR3 protein: CASSARTSGGANTQYF

V gene: TRBV12-2
J gene: TRBJ1-2
D gene: NA
clone size: once
CDR3 length: 19
CDR3 DNA: TGTGCAAGTCGCTACCAAAGCGGGGGGAACCAGGGACTTCTCTCTGGCTACACCTTC
CDR3 protein: CASRYQSGGNQGLLSGYTF

V gene: TRBV6-5
J gene: TRBJ1-6
D gene: NA
clone size: NA
CDR3 length: 14
CDR3 DNA: TGTGCCACCGGGGGCGGGGTGGTTAATTCACCCCTCCACTTT
CDR3 protein: CATGGGVVNSPLHF

V gene: TRBV2
J gene: TRBJ1-4
D gene: NA
clone size: NA
CDR3 length: 14
CDR3 DNA: TGTGCCAGCGGTTTGTCACAGACCCAGGAAAAACTGTTTTTT
CDR3 protein: CASGLSQTQEKLFF

V gene: TRBV7-9
J gene: TRBJ2-7
D gene: NA
clone size: NA
CDR3 length: 14
CDR3 DNA: TGTGCCAGCAGCTTTCGACAGACCTCCTACGAGCAGTACTTC
CDR3 protein: CASSFRQTSYEQYF

V gene: TRBV7-9
J gene: TRBJ2-5
D gene: NA
clone size: once
CDR3 length: 15
CDR3 DNA: TGTGCCAGCAGCCCCAACCTAGGGGGGGCTGAGACCCAGTACTTC
CDR3 protein: CASSPNLGGAETQYF

V gene: TRBV5-1
J gene: TRBJ2-1
D gene: TRBD2
clone size: NA
CDR3 length: 18
CDR3 DNA: TGCGCCAGCAGCAAAGGACTAGCGGGGCGAAGCTCCTACAATGAGCAGTTCTTC
CDR3 protein: CASSKGLAGRSSYNEQFF

V gene: TRBV19
J gene: TRBJ2-7
D gene: TRBD2
clone size: NA
CDR3 length: 13
CDR3 DNA: TGTGCCAGTGGATTGACAGCGGGAAACGAGCAGTACTTC
CDR3 protein: CASGLTAGNEQYF

V gene: TRBV2
J gene: TRBJ1-5
D gene: TRBD1
clone size: NA
CDR3 length: 15
CDR3 DNA: TGTGCCAGCAGTTCCAGGGGGTTTAGCAATCAGCCCCAGCATTTT
CDR3 protein: CASSSRGFSNQPQHF

V gene: TRBV5-1
J gene: TRBJ2-2
D gene: NA
clone size: few
CDR3 length: 12
CDR3 DNA: TGCGCCAGCAGCTTGCTCGGGGGGCGGCTGTTTTTT
CDR3 protein: CASSLLGGRLFF

V gene: TRBV6-5
J gene: TRBJ1-1
D gene: NA
clone size: NA
CDR3 length: 15
CDR3 DNA: TGTGCCAGCAGTTTATCGGGGCCCCTATTGACTGAAGCTTTCTTT
CDR3 protein: CASSLSGPLLTEAFF

V gene: TRBV2
J gene: TRBJ2-2
D gene: TRBD2
clone size: NA
CDR3 length: 15
CDR3 DNA: TGTGCCAGCAGTGTAGGGACTATAAACACCGGGGAGCTGTTTTTT
CDR3 protein: CASSVGTINTGELFF

V gene: TRBV6-2/TRBV6-3
J gene: TRBJ2-1
D gene: TRBD1
clone size: NA
CDR3 length: 17
CDR3 DNA: TGTGCCAGCAGTTACCCGACAGTCAGGGGGCGCGACAATGAGCAGTTCTTC
CDR3 protein: CASSYPTVRGRDNEQFF

V gene: TRBV5-6
J gene: TRBJ2-2
D gene: TRBD1
clone size: NA
CDR3 length: 15
CDR3 DNA: TGTGCCAGCAGCCCGACAGGGGGCCACACCGGGGAGCTGTTTTTT
CDR3 protein: CASSPTGGHTGELFF

V gene: TRBV4-1
J gene: TRBJ1-5
D gene: NA
clone size: once
CDR3 length: 15
CDR3 DNA: TGCGCCAGCAGCCAAGGTCCTCAGCTTCAACAGCCCCAGCATTTT
CDR3 protein: CASSQGPQLQQPQHF

V gene: TRBV3-1/TRBV3-2
J gene: TRBJ2-7
D gene: TRBD2
clone size: NA
CDR3 length: 15
CDR3 DNA: TGTGCCAGCAGCCAAGGACTAGCGTTCTCCTACGAGCAGTACTTC
CDR3 protein: CASSQGLAFSYEQYF

V gene: TRBV6-6
J gene: TRBJ2-5
D gene: TRBD1
clone size: NA
CDR3 length: 14
CDR3 DNA: TGTGCCAGCACCGGACAGGGGGTATGGGAGACCCAGTACTTC
CDR3 protein: CASTGQGVWETQYF

V gene: TRBV28
J gene: TRBJ1-6
D gene: TRBD1
clone size: NA
CDR3 length: 21
CDR3 DNA: TGTGCCAGCAGGAACCGCCCCGGAAGGGGGCAGCGCCTAGGACTAAATTCACCCCTCCACTTT
CDR3 protein: CASRNRPGRGQRLGLNSPLHF

V gene: TRBV19
J gene: TRBJ1-5
D gene: NA
clone size: few
CDR3 length: 15
CDR3 DNA: TGTGCCAGTAGTATTTCAGGGGTGAGCAATCAGCCCCAGCATTTT
CDR3 protein: CASSISGVSNQPQHF

V gene: TRBV3-1/TRBV3-2
J gene: TRBJ2-7
D gene: TRBD1
clone size: NA
CDR3 length: 16
CDR3 DNA: TGTGCCAGCAGCGAGTCGTCGGGACAGGGGGGATACGAGCAGTACTTC
CDR3 protein: CASSESSGQGGYEQYF

V gene: TRBV3-1/TRBV3-2
J gene: TRBJ1-2
D gene: NA
clone size: NA
CDR3 length: 16
CDR3 DNA: TGTGCCAGCAGCCAAGAGGAAAAGGCACCTAACTATGGCTACACCTTC
CDR3 protein: CASSQEEKAPNYGYTF

V gene: TRBV19
J gene: TRBJ2-7
D gene: NA
clone size: many
CDR3 length: 13
CDR3 DNA: TGTGCCAGTAGTATAGGGACAGCTTACGAGCAGTACTTC
CDR3 protein: CASSIGTAYEQYF

V gene: TRBV7-3
J gene: TRBJ2-2
D gene: TRBD2
clone size: once
CDR3 length: 15
CDR3 DNA: TGTGCCAGCAGCTTAATAGCGGGGGAGACACGGGAGCTGTTTTTT
CDR3 protein: CASSLIAGETRELFF

V gene: TRBV5-4
J gene: TRBJ2-3
D gene: TRBD2
clone size: NA
CDR3 length: 13
CDR3 DNA: TGTGCCAGCAGCGGGGGAGGGCCAGATACGCAGTATTTT
CDR3 protein: CASSGGGPDTQYF

V gene: TRBV7-9
J gene: TRBJ1-4
D gene: NA
clone size: NA
CDR3 length: 16
CDR3 DNA: TGTGCCAGCAGCTTAGCCGGCGCAGGATATAATGAAAAACTGTTTTTT
CDR3 protein: CASSLAGAGYNEKLFF

V gene: TRBV9
J gene: TRBJ1-3
D gene: NA
clone size: few
CDR3 length: 17
CDR3 DNA: TGTGCCAGCAGCGTAGGGTTCATGGCCAAATCTGGAAACACCATATATTTT
CDR3 protein: CASSVGFMAKSGNTIYF

V gene: TRBV7-8
J gene: TRBJ2-7
D gene: NA
clone size: once
CDR3 length: 14
CDR3 DNA: TGTGCCAGCAGACCCCGGGGTCCAGCCTACGAGCAGTACTTC
CDR3 protein: CASRPRGPAYEQYF